These T cell receptor beta chains were read from a single sample in a study of blood T cell repertoires in COVID-19. Generated by immunoSEQ multiplex PCR, the TCRdb table keeps only in-frame clones and is missing some. The sample consists of fewer than 500,000 clones, 85% to 90% of them appearing once. The material sequenced was PBMCs or T cells enriched from blood (not recorded which). The receptors derive from a man aged 30 to 39 who had recovered from COVID-19. CDR3s include the opening cysteine and the closing phenylalanine or tryptophan. A D gene is named only where the DNA matches it firmly. Rows give clone size only sometimes, using once, few, many, or a class for an expanded clone.

d_gene	v_gene	abundance	j_gene	CDR3nt	CDR3aa
TRBD1	TRBV27	NA	TRBJ1-1	TGTGCCAGCAGTCCCGGACAGGGAGGCACTGAAGCTTTCTTT	CASSPGQGGTEAFF
TRBD2	TRBV5-8	once	TRBJ2-1	TGTGCCAGCAGCTTCTACAATGGACTAGCGCAGAATGAGCAGTTCTTC	CASSFYNGLAQNEQFF
NA	TRBV27	NA	TRBJ2-7	TGTGCCAGCAGTTCCCTTAGCGCCGGGCACTACGAGCAGTACTTC	CASSSLSAGHYEQYF
NA	TRBV28	NA	TRBJ1-1	TGTGCCAGCACTCTATCCCCGTGGACACCGTTGCCGAACACTGAAGCTTTCTTT	CASTLSPWTPLPNTEAFF
NA	TRBV30	NA	TRBJ1-2	TGTGCCTGGAGTGAACAGGGAAGTGGCTACACCTTC	CAWSEQGSGYTF
TRBD2	TRBV5-4	NA	TRBJ2-3	TGTGCCAGCAGCTCACCAGACCCAACTAGCGAGACCCGATCTGATACGCAGTATTTT	CASSSPDPTSETRSDTQYF
NA	TRBV5-1	NA	TRBJ2-2	TGCGCCAGCAGCTTGGACGGTAGCTTTGGCACCGGGGAGCTGTTTTTT	CASSLDGSFGTGELFF
NA	TRBV5-1	NA	TRBJ1-2	TGCGCCAGCAGCTTGGCAGAGGCAGCTAACTATGGCTACACCTTC	CASSLAEAANYGYTF
NA	TRBV5-8	NA	TRBJ1-6	TGTGCCAGCAGCTTGGCACAGCTCCGGGGGTATAATTCACCCCTCCACTTT	CASSLAQLRGYNSPLHF
TRBD1	TRBV7-3	NA	TRBJ1-1	TGTGCCAGCAGCTCCCAGGGGGGCGAAGGAGACACTGAAGCTTTCTTT	CASSSQGGEGDTEAFF
NA	TRBV19	NA	TRBJ2-1	TGTGCCAGTAGTAGGACGGGAGCGATCAATGAGCAGTTCTTC	CASSRTGAINEQFF
TRBD1	TRBV27	NA	TRBJ1-1	TGTGCCAGCAGTTTTCGAGGGGGCGGCTATGAAGCTTTCTTT	CASSFRGGGYEAFF
NA	TRBV7-2	NA	TRBJ1-5	TGTGCCAGCAGCTTAGCAACAGGTCAGCCCCAGCATTTT	CASSLATGQPQHF
TRBD1	TRBV2	NA	TRBJ1-2	TGTGCCAGCAGTGGTCAGGGACAGGGGTATGGCTACACCTTC	CASSGQGQGYGYTF
NA	TRBV24-1	NA	TRBJ2-4	TGTGCCACCACTGAGGGGGGACGGGGGGCCAAAAACATTCAGTACTTC	CATTEGGRGAKNIQYF
NA	TRBV6-6	NA	TRBJ2-3	TGTGCCAGCACCTTCAGCACAGATACGCAGTATTTT	CASTFSTDTQYF
NA	TRBV28	NA	TRBJ2-1	TGTGCCAGCAGTTTCTTCTCCGGGAGCTCTAATGAGCAGTTCTTC	CASSFFSGSSNEQFF
NA	TRBV5-1	NA	TRBJ2-3	TGCGCCAGCACGTACTTAGCGGTTAGCACAGATACGCAGTATTTT	CASTYLAVSTDTQYF
TRBD2	TRBV10-1	NA	TRBJ2-7	TGCGCCAGCAGTGTTCTAGCGGGCGGCGAGCAGTACTTC	CASSVLAGGEQYF
TRBD2	TRBV6-5	few	TRBJ2-7	TGTGCCAGCAGACCCACCGGGAGGACCTACGAGCAGTACTTC	CASRPTGRTYEQYF
TRBD2	TRBV20-1	NA	TRBJ2-3	TGCAGTGCTAGTAGGCACCTAGCGGGCACAGATACGCAGTATTTT	CSASRHLAGTDTQYF
NA	TRBV7-2	NA	TRBJ1-3	TGTGCCAGCAGCTTAGCCGGCGGAGGTGGAAACACCATATATTTT	CASSLAGGGGNTIYF
NA	TRBV6-5	few	TRBJ2-7	TGTGCCAGCAGTTACTCGAGAGGAGCATACGAGCAGTACTTC	CASSYSRGAYEQYF
NA	TRBV2	NA	TRBJ1-2	TGTGCCAGCAGCTATGGACAGTCGAACTATGGCTACACCTTC	CASSYGQSNYGYTF
TRBD2	TRBV7-9	NA	TRBJ2-7	TGTGCCAGCAGCTCCCCTGTTTGGCGGGAGGGCCTCAACGAGCAGTACTTC	CASSSPVWREGLNEQYF
NA	TRBV19	NA	TRBJ2-3	TGTGCCAGTAGTATAGATTTCACAGATAGCACAGATACGCAGTATTTT	CASSIDFTDSTDTQYF
NA	TRBV27	NA	TRBJ2-1	TGTGCCAGCAGTCCTACAGGGTCGCCCGATAATGAGCAGTTCTTC	CASSPTGSPDNEQFF
NA	TRBV18	NA	TRBJ2-5	TGTGCCAGCTCACCTCCGGACTCCGGAGGGACCCAGTACTTC	CASSPPDSGGTQYF
NA	TRBV14	once	TRBJ1-1	TGTGCCAGCAGCCCGTTTTTTCCGAACACTGAAGCTTTCTTT	CASSPFFPNTEAFF
TRBD2	TRBV7-9	NA	TRBJ2-5	TGTGCCAGCAGCCCTAGCGGGGAACAAGAGACCCAGTACTTC	CASSPSGEQETQYF
NA	TRBV5-1	NA	TRBJ2-7	TGCGCCAGCAGCCCATCCTACGAGCAGTACTTC	CASSPSYEQYF
NA	TRBV6-5	NA	TRBJ1-5	TGTGCCAGCACGGTGACCAGGAGCAATCAGCCCCAGCATTTT	CASTVTRSNQPQHF
NA	TRBV28	NA	TRBJ2-7	TGTGCCAGCAGCCTTAACATCGACGAGCAGTACTTC	CASSLNIDEQYF
NA	TRBV7-3	NA	TRBJ2-2	TGTGCCAGCAGCTCCCTAAACACCGGGGAGCTGTTTTTT	CASSSLNTGELFF
TRBD1	TRBV5-6	NA	TRBJ1-2	TGTGCCAGCAGCCGACAGGGGGCGGAGGGCTACACCTTC	CASSRQGAEGYTF
TRBD1	TRBV6-1	NA	TRBJ1-2	TGTGCCAGCAGTGAAGCGGACAGGGGGTCAGATGGCTACACCTTC	CASSEADRGSDGYTF
TRBD1	TRBV30	NA	TRBJ1-2	TGTGCCTGGATCCGACAGGGCAACTATGGCTACACCTTC	CAWIRQGNYGYTF
TRBD2	TRBV5-1	NA	TRBJ2-2	TGCGCCAGCACCTCCGGGACTAGCGCATCGAACACCGGGGAGCTGTTTTTT	CASTSGTSASNTGELFF
NA	TRBV18	NA	TRBJ1-2	TGTGCCAGCTCAGGGCGTTCACAGGGAAATGGCTACACCTTC	CASSGRSQGNGYTF
NA	TRBV19	NA	TRBJ1-3	TGTGCCAGTAGTACCGGGACACTCTCTGGAAACACCATATATTTT	CASSTGTLSGNTIYF
TRBD1	TRBV29-1	NA	TRBJ1-2	TGCAGCGTTCCGGAGGGTAAAAGGGGGCCGGGCTATGGCTACACCTTC	CSVPEGKRGPGYGYTF
NA	TRBV28	once	TRBJ1-1	TGTGCCAGCAGTTTGCCTCAACAGCATATAGGTGAAGCTTTCTTT	CASSLPQQHIGEAFF
NA	TRBV25-1	few	TRBJ2-1	TGTGCCAGCATAGACTACCGGCATGAGCAGTTCTTC	CASIDYRHEQFF
NA	TRBV18	NA	TRBJ2-1	TGTGCCAGCTCACCAGGGAGCCCCTACAATGAGCAGTTCTTC	CASSPGSPYNEQFF
TRBD1	TRBV15	NA	TRBJ2-5	TGTGCCACCAGCAGAGATTCGGGGCAGGGGGCATCAGAGACCCAGTACTTC	CATSRDSGQGASETQYF
NA	TRBV6-6	NA	TRBJ2-1	TGTGCCAGCAGTTACTCCCGTAGTGAGCAGTTCTTC	CASSYSRSEQFF
NA	TRBV25-1	NA	TRBJ1-1	TGTGCCAGCTCAAAGACAGCCGAGAACACTGAAGCTTTCTTT	CASSKTAENTEAFF
NA	TRBV2	NA	TRBJ2-5	TGTGCCAGCAGCCCTAAAGAGACCCAGTACTTC	CASSPKETQYF
NA	TRBV5-1	NA	TRBJ1-5	TGCGCCAGCAGTCAGGATAGCAATCAGCCCCAGCATTTT	CASSQDSNQPQHF
NA	TRBV7-6	NA	TRBJ1-1	TGTGCCAGCAGCTTAGCGCCCGGACAGACGCGGCCAATGAACACTGAAGCTTTCTTT	CASSLAPGQTRPMNTEAFF
NA	TRBV9	NA	TRBJ2-3	TGTGCCAGCAGCCCTTTAGGCAGAGACTATTCGGATACGCAGTATTTT	CASSPLGRDYSDTQYF
NA	TRBV19	NA	TRBJ1-2	TGTGCCACAACCTACTCCGGGCCCCCGGGAGGCTACACCTTC	CATTYSGPPGGYTF
TRBD1	TRBV2	NA	TRBJ1-3	TGTGCCAGCAGGGTCCCTTTACAGGGGGCGACTGGAAACACCATATATTTT	CASRVPLQGATGNTIYF
NA	TRBV21-1	NA	TRBJ2-1	TGTGCCAGCAGCAAAGCTCCGGGAGGTAGCTCCTACAATGAGCAGTTCTTC	CASSKAPGGSSYNEQFF
NA	TRBV25-1	NA	TRBJ1-3	TGTGCCAGCAGTGACTGCCTGAGGAGTGTAAACACCATATATTTT	CASSDCLRSVNTIYF